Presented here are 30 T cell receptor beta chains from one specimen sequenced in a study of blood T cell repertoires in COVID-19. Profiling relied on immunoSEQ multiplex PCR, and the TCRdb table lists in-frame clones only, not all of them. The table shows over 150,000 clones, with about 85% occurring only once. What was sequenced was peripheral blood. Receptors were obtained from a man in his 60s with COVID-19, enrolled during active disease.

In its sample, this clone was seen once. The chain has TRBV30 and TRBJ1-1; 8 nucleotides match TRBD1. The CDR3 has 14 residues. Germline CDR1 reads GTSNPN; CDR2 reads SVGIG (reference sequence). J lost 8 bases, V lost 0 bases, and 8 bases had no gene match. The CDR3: CAWSVGQGKAEAFF. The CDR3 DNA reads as TGTGCCTGGAGTGTCGGACAGGGCAAGGCGGAAGCTTTCTTT. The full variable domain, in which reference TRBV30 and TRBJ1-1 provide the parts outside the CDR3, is SQTIHQWPATLVQPVGSPLSLECTVEGTSNPNLYWYRQAAGRGLQLLFYSVGIGQISSEVPQNLSASRPQDRQFILSSKKLLLSDSGFYLCAWSVGQGKAEAFFGQGTRLTVV.

The CDR3 region is CASSPTGPGYEQYF. DNA of the CDR3: TGCGCCAGCAGCCCGACAGGGCCTGGCTACGAGCAGTACTTC. The chain uses TRBV5-1 and TRBJ2-7, with 7 bases fitting TRBD1. CDR1 SGHRS and CDR2 YFSETQ come from the germline V gene. Trimming cost V 4 bases and J 3 bases; bases outside gene matches: 7. This CDR3 contains 14 residues.

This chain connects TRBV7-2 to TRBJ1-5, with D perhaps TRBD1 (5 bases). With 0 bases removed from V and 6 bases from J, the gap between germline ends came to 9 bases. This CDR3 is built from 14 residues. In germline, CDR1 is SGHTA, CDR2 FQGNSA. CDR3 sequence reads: CASSLAAGLQPQHF. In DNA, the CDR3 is TGTGCCAGCAGCTTAGCGGCAGGGCTTCAGCCCCAGCATTTT.

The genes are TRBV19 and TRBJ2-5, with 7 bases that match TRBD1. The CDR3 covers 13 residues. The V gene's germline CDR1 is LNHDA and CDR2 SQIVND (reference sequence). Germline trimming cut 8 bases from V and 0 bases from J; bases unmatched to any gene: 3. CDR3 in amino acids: CASRGQHQETQYF. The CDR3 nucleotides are TGTGCCAGTCGGGGACAGCACCAAGAGACCCAGTACTTC. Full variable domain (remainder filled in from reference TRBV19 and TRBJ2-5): DGGITQSPKYLFRKEGQNVTLSCEQNLNHDAMYWYRQDPGQGLRLIYYSQIVNDFQKGDIAEGYSVSREKKESFPLTVTSAQKNPTAFYLCASRGQHQETQYFGPGTRLLVL.

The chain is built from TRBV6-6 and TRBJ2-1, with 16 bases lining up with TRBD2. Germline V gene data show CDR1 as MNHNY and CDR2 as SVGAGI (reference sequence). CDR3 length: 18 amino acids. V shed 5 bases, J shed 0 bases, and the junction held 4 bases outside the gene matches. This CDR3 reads CASSRGTSGRASYNEQFF. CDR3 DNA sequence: TGTGCCAGCAGTCGGGGGACTAGCGGGAGGGCCTCCTACAATGAGCAGTTCTTC.

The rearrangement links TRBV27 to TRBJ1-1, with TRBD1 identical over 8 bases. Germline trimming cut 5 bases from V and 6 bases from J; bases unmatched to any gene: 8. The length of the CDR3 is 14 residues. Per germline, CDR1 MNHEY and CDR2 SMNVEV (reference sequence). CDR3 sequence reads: CASSSRGQDSEAFF. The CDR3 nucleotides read TGTGCCAGCAGTAGTAGGGGACAGGATTCTGAAGCTTTCTTT.

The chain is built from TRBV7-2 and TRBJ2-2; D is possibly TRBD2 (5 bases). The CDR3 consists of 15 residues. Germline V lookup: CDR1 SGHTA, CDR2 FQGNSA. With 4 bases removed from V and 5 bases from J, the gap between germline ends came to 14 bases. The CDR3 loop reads CASSSDGLRTGELFF. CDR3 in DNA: TGTGCCAGCAGCTCCGACGGACTGAGAACCGGGGAGCTGTTTTTT.

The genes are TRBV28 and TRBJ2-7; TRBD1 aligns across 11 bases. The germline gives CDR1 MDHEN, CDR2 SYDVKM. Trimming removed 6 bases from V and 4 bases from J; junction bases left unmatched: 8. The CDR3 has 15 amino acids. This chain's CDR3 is CASSPAGTGGYEQYF. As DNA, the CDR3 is TGTGCCAGCAGCCCGGCCGGGACAGGGGGTTACGAGCAGTACTTC.

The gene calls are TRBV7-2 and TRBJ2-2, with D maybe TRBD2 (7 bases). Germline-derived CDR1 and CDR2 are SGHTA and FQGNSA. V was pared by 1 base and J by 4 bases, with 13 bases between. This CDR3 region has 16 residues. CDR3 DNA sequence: TGTGCCAGCAGCTTAGAGGGGGGGCTGGGCACCGGGGAGCTGTTTTTT. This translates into CASSLEGGLGTGELFF.

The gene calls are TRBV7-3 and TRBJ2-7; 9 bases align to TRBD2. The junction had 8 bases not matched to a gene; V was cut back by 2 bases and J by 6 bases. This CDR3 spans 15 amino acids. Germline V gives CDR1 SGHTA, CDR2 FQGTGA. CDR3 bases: TGTGCCAGCAGCTTATCGGATAGCGGGAGTTTCGAGCAGTACTTC. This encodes CASSLSDSGSFEQYF.

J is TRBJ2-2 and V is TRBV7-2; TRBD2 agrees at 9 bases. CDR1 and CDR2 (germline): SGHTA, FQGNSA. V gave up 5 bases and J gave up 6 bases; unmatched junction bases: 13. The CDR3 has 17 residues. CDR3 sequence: CASSSGYWRGGAGELFF. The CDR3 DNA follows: TGTGCCAGCAGCAGCGGGTATTGGCGGGGGGGTGCCGGGGAGCTGTTTTTT.

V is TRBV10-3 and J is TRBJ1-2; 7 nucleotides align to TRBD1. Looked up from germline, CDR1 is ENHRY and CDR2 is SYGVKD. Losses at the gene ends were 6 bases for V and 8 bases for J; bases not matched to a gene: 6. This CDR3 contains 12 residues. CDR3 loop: CAIRGTALGYTF. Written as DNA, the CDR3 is TGTGCCATCAGAGGGACAGCCCTAGGCTACACCTTC.

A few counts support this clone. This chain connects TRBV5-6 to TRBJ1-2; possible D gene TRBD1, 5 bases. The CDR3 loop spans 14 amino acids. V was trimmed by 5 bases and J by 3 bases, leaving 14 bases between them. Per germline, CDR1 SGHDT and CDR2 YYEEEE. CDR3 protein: CASRVLGQDYGYTF. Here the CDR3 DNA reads TGTGCCAGCAGGGTGCTGGGGCAGGACTATGGCTACACCTTC.

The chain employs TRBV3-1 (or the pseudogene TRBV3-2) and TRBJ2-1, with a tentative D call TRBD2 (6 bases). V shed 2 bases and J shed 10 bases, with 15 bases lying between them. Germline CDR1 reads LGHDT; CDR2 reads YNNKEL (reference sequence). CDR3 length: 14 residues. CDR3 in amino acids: CASSQTTSITEQFF. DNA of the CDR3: TGTGCCAGCAGCCAAACGACTAGTATCACGGAGCAGTTCTTC.

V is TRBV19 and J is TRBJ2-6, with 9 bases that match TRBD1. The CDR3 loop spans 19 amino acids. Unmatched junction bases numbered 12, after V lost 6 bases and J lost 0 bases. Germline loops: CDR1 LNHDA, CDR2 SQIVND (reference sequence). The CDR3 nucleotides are TGTGCCAGTAGCCCACAGGGGGCCACGTTCAGCTCTGGGGCCAACGTCCTGACTTTC. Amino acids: CASSPQGATFSSGANVLTF.

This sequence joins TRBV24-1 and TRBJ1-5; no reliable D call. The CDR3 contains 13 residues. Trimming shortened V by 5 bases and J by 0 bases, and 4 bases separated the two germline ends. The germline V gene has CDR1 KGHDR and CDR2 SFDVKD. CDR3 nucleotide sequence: TGTGCCACCAGTGCAATTAGCAATCAGCCCCAGCATTTT. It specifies CATSAISNQPQHF.

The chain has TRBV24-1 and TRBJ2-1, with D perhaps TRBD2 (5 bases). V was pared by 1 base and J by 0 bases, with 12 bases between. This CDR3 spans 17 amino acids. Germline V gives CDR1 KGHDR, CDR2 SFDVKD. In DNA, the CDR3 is TGTGCCACCAGTGATTTTTCGGGGTTAAGCTCCTACAATGAGCAGTTCTTC. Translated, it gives CATSDFSGLSSYNEQFF.

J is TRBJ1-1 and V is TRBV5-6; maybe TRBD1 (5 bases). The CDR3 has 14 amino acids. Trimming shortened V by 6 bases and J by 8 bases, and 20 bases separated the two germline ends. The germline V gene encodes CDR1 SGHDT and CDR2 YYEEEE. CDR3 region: CASTRRGVRSEAFF. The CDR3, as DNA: TGTGCCAGCACCAGGAGGGGTGTAAGGAGCGAAGCTTTCTTT.

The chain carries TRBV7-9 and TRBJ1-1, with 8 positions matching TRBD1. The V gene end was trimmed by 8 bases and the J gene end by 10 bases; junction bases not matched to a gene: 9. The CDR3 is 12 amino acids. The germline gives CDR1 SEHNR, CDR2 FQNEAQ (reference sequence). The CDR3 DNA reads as TGTGCCAGCTTGCCAGGGGGCGAATCAGCTTTCTTT. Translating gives CASLPGGESAFF.

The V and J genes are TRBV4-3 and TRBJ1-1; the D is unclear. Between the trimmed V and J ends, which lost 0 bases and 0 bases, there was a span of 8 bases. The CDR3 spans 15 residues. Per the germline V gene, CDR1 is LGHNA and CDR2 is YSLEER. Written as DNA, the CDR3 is TGCGCCAGCAGCCAAGACAGGCTTTTGAACACTGAAGCTTTCTTT. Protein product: CASSQDRLLNTEAFF.

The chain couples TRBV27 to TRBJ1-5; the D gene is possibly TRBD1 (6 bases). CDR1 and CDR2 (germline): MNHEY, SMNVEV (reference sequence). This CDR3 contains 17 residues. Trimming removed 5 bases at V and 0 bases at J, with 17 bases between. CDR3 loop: CASSDTIGGFSNQPQHF. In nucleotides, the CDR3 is TGTGCCAGCAGTGACACTATAGGGGGTTTTAGCAATCAGCCCCAGCATTTT.

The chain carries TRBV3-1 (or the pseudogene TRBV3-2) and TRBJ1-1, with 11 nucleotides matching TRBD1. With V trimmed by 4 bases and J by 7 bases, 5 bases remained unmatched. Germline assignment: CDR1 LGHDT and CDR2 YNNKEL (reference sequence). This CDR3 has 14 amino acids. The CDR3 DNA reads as TGTGCCAGCAGCCGGACAGGGGGCAGGGTTGAAGCTTTCTTT. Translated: CASSRTGGRVEAFF.

CDR3 amino acids: CASSSGGTGRNEQFF. CDR3 in DNA: TGTGCCAGCAGTTCCGGGGGGACAGGGCGGAATGAGCAGTTCTTC. The V and J genes are TRBV27 and TRBJ2-1; 9 bases map to TRBD1. V trimming: 4 bases; J trimming: 7 bases; junction bases outside the gene matches: 8. This CDR3 has 15 residues. Germline CDR1 and CDR2: MNHEY and SMNVEV (reference sequence).

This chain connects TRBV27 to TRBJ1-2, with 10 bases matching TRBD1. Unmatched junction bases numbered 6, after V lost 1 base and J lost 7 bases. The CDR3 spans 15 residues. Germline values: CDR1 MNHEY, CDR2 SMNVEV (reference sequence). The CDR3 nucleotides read TGTGCCAGCAGTTTATTGGGACAGGGGTTCGGTGGCTACACCTTC. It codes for CASSLLGQGFGGYTF.

The CDR3: CASSIFVGPQHF. CDR3 DNA: TGTGCCAGTAGTATTTTTGTCGGGCCCCAGCATTTT. The V gene is TRBV19, the J gene TRBJ1-5; D unresolved. This CDR3 is built from 12 residues. Looked up from germline, CDR1 is LNHDA and CDR2 is SQIVND (reference sequence). Trimming left V 3 bases short and J 9 bases short, with 9 bases between.

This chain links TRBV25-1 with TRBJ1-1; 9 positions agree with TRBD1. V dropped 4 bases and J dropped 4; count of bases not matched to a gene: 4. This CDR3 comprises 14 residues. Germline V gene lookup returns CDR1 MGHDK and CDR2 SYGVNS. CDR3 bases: TGTGCCAGCAGTGCCACAGGGGGCCGCACTGAAGCTTTCTTT. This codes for CASSATGGRTEAFF. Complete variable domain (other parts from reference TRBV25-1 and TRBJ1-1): EADIYQTPRYLVIGTGKKITLECSQTMGHDKMYWYQQDPGMELHLIHYSYGVNSTEKGDLSSESTVSRIRTEHFPLTLESARPSHTSQYLCASSATGGRTEAFFGQGTRLTVV.

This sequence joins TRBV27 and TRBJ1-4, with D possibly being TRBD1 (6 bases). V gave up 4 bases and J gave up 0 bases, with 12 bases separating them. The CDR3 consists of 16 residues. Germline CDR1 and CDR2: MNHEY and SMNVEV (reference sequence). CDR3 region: CASSSRAGATNEKLFF. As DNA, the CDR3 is TGTGCCAGCAGTTCTCGAGCAGGGGCAACTAATGAAAAACTGTTTTTT. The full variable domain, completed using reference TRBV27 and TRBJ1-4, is EAQVTQNPRYLITVTGKKLTVTCSQNMNHEYMSWYRQDPGLGLRQIYYSMNVEVTDKGDVPEGYKVSRKEKRNFPLILESPSPNQTSLYFCASSSRAGATNEKLFFGSGTQLSVL.

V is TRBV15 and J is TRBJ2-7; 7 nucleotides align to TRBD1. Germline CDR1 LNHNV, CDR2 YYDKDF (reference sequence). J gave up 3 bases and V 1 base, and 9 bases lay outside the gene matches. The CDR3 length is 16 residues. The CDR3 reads CATSRAWGQRSYEQYF. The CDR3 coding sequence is TGTGCCACCAGCAGAGCCTGGGGACAGCGAAGCTACGAGCAGTACTTC.

CDR3 region: CASSQVPDTSAEAFF. The CDR3 DNA reads as TGCGCCAGCAGCCAAGTTCCGGATACAAGCGCTGAAGCTTTCTTT. The rearrangement uses TRBV4-3 and TRBJ1-1; D gene ambiguous. The V gene lost 1 base and the J gene lost 6 bases, with 15 bases spanning the gap. Germline CDR1 reads LGHNA; CDR2 reads YSLEER. The CDR3 sequence is 15 residues long.

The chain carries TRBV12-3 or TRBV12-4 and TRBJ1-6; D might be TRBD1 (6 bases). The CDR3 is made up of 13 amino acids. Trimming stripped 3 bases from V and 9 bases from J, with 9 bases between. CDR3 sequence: CASSFRTVSPLHF. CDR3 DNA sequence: TGTGCCAGCAGTTTTAGGACAGTTTCACCCCTCCACTTT.